A selection of T cell receptor beta chains follows, all from one sample in a study of glioma-infiltrating T cells. One entry per CDR3 protein, called by TCRdb with MiXCR from the multiplex PCR reads. Among under 50,000 distinct CDR3 sequences, approximately 20% were seen once, and the ten largest hold roughly 6%. Material for sequencing was glioma tissue, nonneoplastic brain tissue, or PBMCs (not recorded which). The receptor source for this set is a human donor with low-grade glioma or glioblastoma, undergoing nonglioma brain surgery, or in good health (not recorded which). The CDR3 runs from the conserved cysteine through the conserved F or W. D genes are given only for firm matches. The size entry is marked missing in some rows and otherwise reads once, few, many or a size class.

D gene	clone size	CDR3 length	V gene	J gene	CDR3 DNA	CDR3 protein
TRBD1	.	15	TRBV6-5	TRBJ1-1	TGTGCCAACAGTTATAAGAGGGGGCTTAACACCGAAGCTTTCTTT	CANSYKRGLNTEAFF
TRBD1	many	12	TRBV28	TRBJ1-2	TGTGCCAGCAGTCCCAGGGGGCATGGCTACACCTTC	CASSPRGHGYTF
TRBD1	.	13	TRBV3-1	TRBJ1-2	TGTGCCAGCCAAGATACAGGGGTATATGGCTACACCTTC	CASQDTGVYGYTF
TRBD2	many	17	TRBV28	TRBJ2-1	TGTGCCAGCAGTTCCCTGAGCGGGGGGAGACTGTACAATGAGCAGTTCTTC	CASSSLSGGRLYNEQFF
.	.	14	TRBV7-3	TRBJ1-1	TGTGCCAGCAGCCGGCAGGGGAGCGACAATGAAGCTTTCTTT	CASSRQGSDNEAFF
.	few	18	TRBV7-9	TRBJ2-5	TGTGCCAGCAGCTCTACAGACTCTTCGACAGTCCACCAAGAGACCCAGTACTTC	CASSSTDSSTVHQETQYF
TRBD1	.	13	TRBV29-1	TRBJ1-2	TGCAGCGTTGAGGAAACAGGGGCCAATGGCTACACCTTC	CSVEETGANGYTF
.	many	19	TRBV6-6	TRBJ2-6	TGTGCCAGCAGTTACTCGATGTTCAGCCATATATTTGGGGCCAACGTCCTGACTTTC	CASSYSMFSHIFGANVLTF
.	many	14	TRBV28	TRBJ1-6	TGTGCCAGCAGTTTGTCGGGATATAATTCACCCCTCCACTTT	CASSLSGYNSPLHF
TRBD2	many	15	TRBV24-1	TRBJ2-5	TGTGCCACCAGTGAAGTGCGGGGGAATGGGGAGACCCAGTACTTC	CATSEVRGNGETQYF
TRBD2	few	17	TRBV7-9	TRBJ2-1	TGTGCCAGCAGCTTGTTTGGACTAGCGGCCTCCGAAAATGAGCAGTTCTTC	CASSLFGLAASENEQFF
TRBD2	many	18	TRBV28	TRBJ2-2	TGTGCCAGCAGTTTATGGGCTAGCGGGGGGGCCGGCACCGGGGAGCTGTTTTTT	CASSLWASGGAGTGELFF
.	few	12	TRBV12-3/TRBV12-4	TRBJ1-1	TGTGCCAGCAGTTTCTCGGGGAGAAGGGCTTTCTTT	CASSFSGRRAFF
TRBD1	.	15	TRBV3-1	TRBJ1-2	TGTGCCAGCAGCCAAGATGCGGGACAGGCGTCTGGCTACACCTTC	CASSQDAGQASGYTF
.	many	14	TRBV6-1	TRBJ2-7	TGTGCCAGCAGTCGGCTGGATAGGGGAAACGAGCAGTACTTC	CASSRLDRGNEQYF
TRBD2	many	16	TRBV10-1	TRBJ2-5	TGCGCCAGCAGTGAGTCGCTAGCGGGGGGGCTGGAGACCCAGTACTTC	CASSESLAGGLETQYF
.	many	14	TRBV20-1	TRBJ2-7	TGCAGTGCTAAGTGGCCGAGCTACCCCTACGAGCAGTACTTC	CSAKWPSYPYEQYF
.	.	17	TRBV7-8	TRBJ1-1	TGTGCCAGCAGCCCGTCGAATGGCCAGGAATGGAGCACTGAAGCTTTCTTT	CASSPSNGQEWSTEAFF
TRBD1	many	14	TRBV20-1	TRBJ1-1	TGCAGTGCTTGCTGCGGGACAGGGGGGACTGAAGCTTTCTTT	CSACCGTGGTEAFF
.	once	16	TRBV15	TRBJ1-2	TGTGCAACCAGCAGTAAAGGGACCCGGGACATCTATGGCTACACCTTC	CATSSKGTRDIYGYTF
.	many	13	TRBV19	TRBJ1-2	TGTGCCAGTAGGGCGGACCGATCCTCTGGCTACACCTTC	CASRADRSSGYTF
.	.	13	TRBV29-1	TRBJ1-2	TGCAGCGTTGGACAGGCCGGTCTGTATGGCTACACCTTC	CSVGQAGLYGYTF
.	few	12	TRBV29-1	TRBJ2-7	TGCAGCGTTTCGACATTCTCCTACGAGCAGTACTTC	CSVSTFSYEQYF
.	many	13	TRBV28	TRBJ2-1	TGTGCCAGCAGTTTTGAACGCGTGAGTGGGCAGTTCTTC	CASSFERVSGQFF
.	many	14	TRBV29-1	TRBJ2-3	TGCAGCGTGAGCCGGGACACAAACACAGATACGCAGTATTTT	CSVSRDTNTDTQYF
.	few	17	TRBV20-1	TRBJ1-3	TGCAGTGCTAGTAGTGTTGGGGAACGGAGCTCTGGAAACACCATATATTTT	CSASSVGERSSGNTIYF
.	.	13	TRBV4-1	TRBJ2-3	TGCGCCAGCAGCCAAGGCCCCACAGATACGCAGTATTTT	CASSQGPTDTQYF
.	many	15	TRBV20-1	TRBJ1-5	TGCAGTGCTAGAGTGACAGGAGATAGCAATCAGCCCCAGCATTTT	CSARVTGDSNQPQHF
TRBD1	.	15	TRBV12-3/TRBV12-4	TRBJ2-7	TGTGCCAGCAGTTCCCGGGACAGGGGGTCCTACGAGCAGTACTTC	CASSSRDRGSYEQYF
.	many	12	TRBV28	TRBJ1-1	TGTGCCAGCAGTTCCACGGACAGAGAAGCTTTCTTT	CASSSTDREAFF
.	few	13	TRBV3-1	TRBJ2-3	TGTGCCAGCAGCCAAGAACAGGGAAATACGCAGTATTTT	CASSQEQGNTQYF
.	many	14	TRBV20-1	TRBJ2-1	TGCAGTGCATCGGACGAGGCTATAGGGTTGGAGCAGTTCTTC	CSASDEAIGLEQFF
TRBD1	few	14	TRBV7-9	TRBJ2-7	TGTGCCAGCAGCTTAAGGGGACAGCCCTACGAGCAGTACTTC	CASSLRGQPYEQYF
.	many	14	TRBV28	TRBJ2-7	TGTGCCAGCAGTTTCATGGGGGCCGCCTACGAGCAGTACTTC	CASSFMGAAYEQYF
.	many	13	TRBV15	TRBJ2-1	TGTGCCACCAGCTCCTTAGTCCACAATGAGCAGTTCTTC	CATSSLVHNEQFF
TRBD2	many	13	TRBV20-1	TRBJ2-7	TGCAGTGCTAGCGGGAGGACCCCCTACGAGCAGTACTTC	CSASGRTPYEQYF
.	medium-sized	13	TRBV27	TRBJ2-7	TGTGCCAGCAGTTTAGGGGGCTCTGGCGAGCAGTACTTC	CASSLGGSGEQYF
.	.	8	TRBV6-1	TRBJ2-1	TGTGTTAGCAGTGAAAAGTTCTTC	CVSSEKFF
.	many	15	TRBV7-2	TRBJ1-1	TGTGCCAGCAGCTTAGGTGCGGGCGTGAACACTGAAGCTTTCTTT	CASSLGAGVNTEAFF
.	many	16	TRBV19	TRBJ2-3	TGTGCCAGTAGTAGGGCGGATCTTCTGGGCACAGATACGCAGTATTTT	CASSRADLLGTDTQYF
TRBD1	.	15	TRBV5-1	TRBJ2-1	TGCGCCAGCAGCTTCTCACAGGGGGCGGACAATGAGCAGTTCTTC	CASSFSQGADNEQFF
.	.	15	TRBV6-6	TRBJ1-5	TGTGCCCGCAGTGACTGGGCCAGGGGTAATCAGCCCCAGCATTTT	CARSDWARGNQPQHF
.	once	14	TRBV15	TRBJ1-5	TGTGCCACCAGCAGAGGAGGAGGGTATCAGCCTCAGCATTTT	CATSRGGGYQPQHF
.	.	14	TRBV19	TRBJ2-3	TGTGCCAGTAGTATCCTCCCTCGAACAGATACGCAGTATTTT	CASSILPRTDTQYF
TRBD2	many	13	TRBV7-2	TRBJ2-7	TGTGCCAGCAGCTGGACTAGCGGGTACGAGCAGTACTTC	CASSWTSGYEQYF
.	.	15	TRBV7-9	TRBJ2-5	TGTGTTGGCAGCTCGATTCCACCCCTTTCAGAGACCCAGTACTTC	CVGSSIPPLSETQYF
.	.	14	TRBV5-6	TRBJ2-3	TGTGCCAGCAGCAACCCGGGATCTCCAGATACGCAGTATTTT	CASSNPGSPDTQYF
TRBD2	many	15	TRBV10-3	TRBJ2-1	TGTGCCATCACCGAGCGGGGGTCCCCCTACAATGAGCAGTTCTTC	CAITERGSPYNEQFF
.	many	13	TRBV28	TRBJ2-3	TGTGCCAGCAGACAAGGGTCCACAGATACGCAGTATTTT	CASRQGSTDTQYF
.	many	14	TRBV4-1	TRBJ2-1	TGCGCCAGCAGCCAAGTAGGCAGCGCGGATGAGCAGTTCTTC	CASSQVGSADEQFF
.	many	12	TRBV5-1	TRBJ1-2	TGCGCCAGCAGCTTGTCCGGTTTTGGCTACACCTTC	CASSLSGFGYTF
.	many	14	TRBV28	TRBJ1-6	TGTGCCAGCAGCTTTCGGGGTTCTTATTCACCCCTCCACTTT	CASSFRGSYSPLHF
.	many	15	TRBV20-1	TRBJ2-7	TGCAGTGCTAGAGATACGACAGTTGGACCCTACGAGCAGTACTTC	CSARDTTVGPYEQYF
TRBD1	.	15	TRBV5-6	TRBJ1-1	TGTGCCAGCAGCGCGTGGACAGGGCCGAACACTGAAGCTTTCTTT	CASSAWTGPNTEAFF